The rows below give T cell receptor beta chains drawn from one sample of a study of shared clonotypes between healthy human individuals. The table came from immunoSEQ multiplex PCR; TCRdb's copy has only in-frame clones and leaves some out. The table includes 450,000 to 550,000 clones, 70% to 80% detected once. Sequenced input: PBMCs. Receptor source: a woman aged 35 to 49 in good health. Some clones in this sample may be carry-over from other donors' samples. The CDR3 runs from the conserved cysteine through the conserved F or W. The order of the fields is D gene, V gene, J gene, clone size, CDR3 DNA, CDR3 protein. D genes are given only for firm matches. Clone size is not always given. Where it is, it says once, few, many or a class for expanded clones.

TRBD1	TRBV15	TRBJ2-5	NA	TGTGCCACCAGCAGAGGGCGCAGGGGGCAAGAGACCCAGTACTTC	CATSRGRRGQETQYF
TRBD2	TRBV11-2	TRBJ2-7	once	TGTGCCAGCAGCTCTGGGACTAGCGGGAGAATTTGGTCCTACGAGCAGTACTTC	CASSSGTSGRIWSYEQYF
NA	TRBV7-2	TRBJ1-2	NA	TGTGCCAGCAGCTTAGCGGTAGGGGGTAGAAGGGATGGCTACACCTTC	CASSLAVGGRRDGYTF
NA	TRBV7-3	TRBJ2-3	NA	TGTGCCAGCAGCTTAACTGCGGCTACAGATACGCAGTATTTT	CASSLTAATDTQYF
TRBD1	TRBV28	TRBJ1-5	few	TGTGCCAGCAGTCCCGGGACAGGAAATGATCAGCCCCAGCATTTT	CASSPGTGNDQPQHF
NA	TRBV28	TRBJ2-7	NA	TGTGCCAGCTCTGGTCTCTACGAGCAGTACTTC	CASSGLYEQYF
NA	TRBV4-2	TRBJ2-3	NA	TGTGCCAGCGCACTAGCTGGGGGGGCGCCCACAGATACGCAGTATTTT	CASALAGGAPTDTQYF
TRBD2	TRBV7-3	TRBJ2-1	NA	TGTGCCAGCAGCTTAACAGGAGTAGCGGGCCTCCTTTCTAGCTCCTACAATGAGCAGTTCTTC	CASSLTGVAGLLSSSYNEQFF
TRBD2	TRBV13	TRBJ2-1	NA	TGTGCCAGCAGTCGAACGACTAGCGGGATTGGGGATGAGCAGTTCTTC	CASSRTTSGIGDEQFF
NA	TRBV28	TRBJ2-1	NA	TGTGCCAGCCAAGATATCTCCGGGAGCTCCTACAATGAGCAGTTCTTC	CASQDISGSSYNEQFF
NA	TRBV5-8	TRBJ2-7	NA	TGTGCCAGCAGCCCCCGGGACGTTTCGTACGAGCAGTACTTC	CASSPRDVSYEQYF
NA	TRBV30	TRBJ2-1	NA	TGTGCCTGGAGTCCGACGGAAACCTTCCTCGATGAGCAGTTCTTC	CAWSPTETFLDEQFF
NA	TRBV4-1	TRBJ2-7	NA	TGCGCCAGCAGCCAAGGTCGGGGAATCGGGCCCTACGAGCAGTACTTC	CASSQGRGIGPYEQYF
TRBD2	TRBV7-2	TRBJ2-1	few	TGTGCCAGCAGCTTGGAGACTAGCGGGATTACTGAGCAGTTCTTC	CASSLETSGITEQFF
TRBD2	TRBV14	TRBJ2-2	NA	TGTGCCAGCAGCACGACTAGCGTAACCGGGGAGCTGTTTTTT	CASSTTSVTGELFF
TRBD2	TRBV5-6	TRBJ2-7	NA	TGTGCCAGCAGCTCCGGACTAGCCGGAACCTACGAGCAGTACTTC	CASSSGLAGTYEQYF